These 21 T cell receptor beta chains came from one sample sequenced in a study of T cell repertoires in cytomegalovirus infection. These receptors have no identified antigens. From the reads, TCRdb called clonotypes with MiXCR, one entry per CDR3 protein. The sample yields approximately 590,000 distinct CDR3 sequences, approximately 40% seen once. The material sequenced was cultured PBMCs, taken from culture after CMV antigen stimulation. Receptors originate from a human donor in good health (CMV status not recorded). Some clones in this sample may be carry-over from other donors' samples.

The chain recombines TRBV7-9 with TRBJ2-6; D possibly matches TRBD1 or TRBD2 (5 bases each). Germline CDR1 reads SEHNR; CDR2 reads FQNEAQ (reference sequence). The CDR3 sequence is 13 residues long. The chain's CDR3 is CGPGHSGANVLTF. The CDR3 region has the DNA TGTGGACCGGGGCACTCTGGGGCCAACGTCCTGACTTTC.

The chain is built from TRBV6-6 and TRBJ2-1, with D maybe TRBD1 (5 bases). Germline CDR1 reads MNHNY; CDR2 reads SVGAGI (reference sequence). The CDR3 spans 14 residues. Deletions cut 2 bases from V and 7 bases from J, with 12 bases between. In DNA, the CDR3 is TGTGCCAGCAGTTACCCTGACAGTCGGAATGAGCAGTTCTTC. It is translated as CASSYPDSRNEQFF.

The genes are TRBV6-2 or TRBV6-3 and TRBJ1-2; weak D call: TRBD1 (5 bases). Looked up from germline, CDR1 is MNHEY and CDR2 is SVGEGT. V was cut by 0 bases and J by 4 bases, with 6 bases left in between. This CDR3 spans 13 amino acids. CDR3 protein: CASSYSRVYGYTF. Written as DNA, the CDR3 is TGTGCCAGCAGTTACTCCAGGGTCTATGGCTACACCTTC.

This clonotype has a handful of counts. This chain links TRBV7-2 with TRBJ2-1; D gene uncertain. Trimming shortened V by 7 bases and J by 0 bases, and 13 bases separated the two germline ends. The CDR3 totals 15 residues. CDR1 is SGHTA and CDR2 is FQGNSA in the germline V gene. This CDR3 reads CASNGPKDSYNEQFF. The CDR3 DNA is TGTGCCAGCAACGGACCAAAAGACTCCTACAATGAGCAGTTCTTC.

The V call is TRBV4-2, the J call TRBJ2-1, with 9 bases that match TRBD2. CDR1 is LGHNA and CDR2 is YNFKEQ in the germline V gene. V trimming: 0 bases; J trimming: 0 bases; junction bases outside the gene matches: 9. CDR3 length: 19 amino acids. The CDR3 protein is CASSQDGGSGGFSYNEQFF. In DNA, the CDR3 is TGTGCCAGCAGCCAAGATGGAGGAAGCGGGGGGTTCTCCTACAATGAGCAGTTCTTC.

Details on this clonotype: This may stem from a read error, because a much larger clone lies one nucleotide away. CDR3 amino acids: CASTLGGYSGNTIYF. In nucleotides, the CDR3 is TGTGCCAGCACCTTGGGGGGATACTCTGGAAACACCATATATTTT. The rearrangement links TRBV28 to TRBJ1-3, with a possible D match to TRBD1 (5 bases). The CDR3 covers 15 residues. The germline CDR1 and CDR2 sequences are MDHEN and SYDVKM. The V end lost 7 bases, the J end lost 0 bases, and 13 bases lay between the germline ends.

This clonotype has more than one count but fewer than ten. CDR3 loop: CASSPQLGRKNTGELFF. CDR3 nucleotides: TGTGCCAGCAGCCCCCAGCTTGGACGTAAGAACACCGGGGAGCTGTTTTTT. The rearrangement uses TRBV7-2 and TRBJ2-2; D call uncertain. This CDR3 is 17 amino acids long. V gave up 5 bases and J gave up 1 base, with 17 bases separating them. Germline loops: CDR1 SGHTA, CDR2 FQGNSA.

The chain uses TRBV20-1 and TRBJ2-1; TRBD1 aligns across 9 bases. V lost 6 bases and J lost 1; bases outside the gene matches: 4. The CDR3 sequence is 14 residues long. In germline, CDR1 is DFQATT, CDR2 SNEGSKA (reference sequence). The CDR3 nucleotides are TGCAGTGCGCCGACAGGGGGATCCTACAATGAGCAGTTCTTC. Translation: CSAPTGGSYNEQFF.

The chain has TRBV7-6 and TRBJ2-1; D is perhaps TRBD1 or TRBD2 (5 bases each). V shed 5 bases and J shed 2 bases, with 10 bases lying between them. Germline assignment: CDR1 SGHVS and CDR2 FNYEAQ. The CDR3 is 14 residues long. The CDR3 sequence is CASSPRGPYNEQFF. Written as DNA, the CDR3 is TGTGCCAGCAGCCCGAGGGGACCCTACAATGAGCAGTTCTTC.

The chain combines TRBV20-1 with TRBJ2-7; no clear D. V was clipped by 1 base and J by 2 bases, with 15 bases between them. CDR1 is DFQATT, CDR2 SNEGSKA, per germline (reference sequence). The CDR3 has 15 residues. The CDR3 loop reads CSARGPYPAAYEQYF. Written as DNA, the CDR3 is TGCAGTGCTAGAGGACCTTATCCGGCCGCCTACGAGCAGTACTTC.

This clonotype was seen repeatedly, ten times or more. This sequence joins TRBV7-2 and TRBJ2-4; D is unresolved. This CDR3 is 14 amino acids long. With 3 bases removed from V and 3 bases from J, the gap between germline ends came to 9 bases. CDR1 and CDR2 (germline): SGHTA, FQGNSA. DNA of the CDR3: TGTGCCAGCAGCTTTAGTGTAGACAAAAACATTCAGTACTTC. Amino acids: CASSFSVDKNIQYF.

This clonotype showed up many times. This chain links TRBV7-2 with TRBJ1-6; TRBD1 matches at 10 bases. V lost 5 bases and J lost 9; bases outside the gene matches: 7. Germline V gene sequence: CDR1 SGHTA, CDR2 FQGNSA. The CDR3 spans 15 residues. CDR3 protein: CASSPVGTGASPLHF. The CDR3, as DNA: TGTGCCAGCAGCCCAGTCGGGACAGGGGCTTCACCCCTCCACTTT.

The chain couples TRBV12-3 or TRBV12-4 to TRBJ1-5, with a weak D call TRBD1 (6 bases). The CDR3 is made up of 14 amino acids. V was cut by 2 bases and J by 10 bases, with 15 bases left in between. DNA of the CDR3: TGTGCCAGCAGTTTATCGGACAGAATCGCACCCCAGCATTTT. Amino acids: CASSLSDRIAPQHF.

This clonotype was seen more than once but under ten times. V is TRBV20-1 and J is TRBJ1-6; D might be TRBD1 (5 bases). V was clipped by 6 bases and J by 6 bases, with 18 bases between them. The CDR3 is made up of 15 amino acids. Per the germline V gene, CDR1 is DFQATT and CDR2 is SNEGSKA (reference sequence). The CDR3 loop reads CSARRSGAINSPLHF. The CDR3 bases are TGCAGTGCCCGCAGATCCGGGGCTATTAATTCACCCCTCCACTTT.

The chain couples TRBV2 to TRBJ2-2, with 8 bases matching TRBD2. This CDR3 comprises 14 residues. With 8 bases clipped from V and 4 bases from J, the junction kept 6 bases outside the gene matches. Germline CDR1 reads SNHLY; CDR2 reads FYNNEI. CDR3 in amino acids: CASGGTSPTGELFF. CDR3 in DNA: TGTGCCAGCGGGGGGACTAGTCCCACCGGGGAGCTGTTTTTT.

J is TRBJ2-2 and V is TRBV10-3; D possibly corresponds to TRBD1 (6 bases). The CDR3 is 15 amino acids. Germline CDR1 reads ENHRY; CDR2 reads SYGVKD. V was cut by 6 bases and J by 0 bases, with 11 bases left in between. The CDR3 nucleotides read TGTGCCATCAGCGGCAGGGGTCCGAACACCGGGGAGCTGTTTTTT. Translating gives CAISGRGPNTGELFF.

This sequence joins TRBV20-1 and TRBJ2-7; perhaps D is TRBD1 or TRBD2 (5 bases each). The CDR3 is 16 amino acids. Per the germline V gene, CDR1 is DFQATT and CDR2 is SNEGSKA (reference sequence). V was trimmed by 4 bases and J by 2 bases, leaving 21 bases between them. Here the CDR3 reads CSATPRPARGAYEQYF. CDR3 bases: TGCAGTGCTACCCCGCGTCCGGCGCGAGGGGCCTACGAGCAGTACTTC.

The chain uses TRBV11-2 and TRBJ2-7, with TRBD2 matching 14 bases. V shed 5 bases and J 6 bases; nucleotides not matched to a gene: 6. Germline V gene data show CDR1 as SGHAT and CDR2 as FQNNGV. The CDR3 is made up of 15 amino acids. CDR3 DNA sequence: TGTGCCAGCAGCCAGACTAGCGGGAGGGCCTTCGAGCAGTACTTC. This sequence encodes CASSQTSGRAFEQYF.

The V and J genes are TRBV4-1 and TRBJ1-6; D remains unclear. V was clipped by 6 bases and J by 8 bases, with 20 bases between them. Germline V gives CDR1 MGHRA, CDR2 YSYEKL. This CDR3 has 16 residues. DNA of the CDR3: TGCGCCAGCAGGAAATGGCCCCTCAACCGGCATTCACCCCTCCACTTT. Amino acid sequence: CASRKWPLNRHSPLHF.

This chain links TRBV5-5 with TRBJ2-1; D is undetermined. Germline V gene data show CDR1 as SGHKS and CDR2 as YYEKEE (reference sequence). V gave up 4 bases and J gave up 13 bases, with 21 bases separating them. The CDR3 loop spans 14 amino acids. The CDR3 DNA follows: TGTGCCAGCAGCCCCGATGGGGTAAGCCGTGGACAGTTCTTC. Protein product: CASSPDGVSRGQFF.

The V call is TRBV6-1, the J call TRBJ1-2, with a possible D match to TRBD1 (6 bases). Trimming left V 6 bases short and J 4 bases short, with 9 bases between. The CDR3 has 12 residues. CDR1 is MNHNS and CDR2 is SASEGT in the germline V gene. The CDR3 protein is CASRSDSYGYTF. CDR3 DNA: TGTGCCAGCAGATCGGACAGCTATGGCTACACCTTC.